This TCR beta chain stems from a study of beta chain features in type 1 diabetes. Findings of the study overall: Type 1 diabetes patients had TCRB CDR3s that were shorter (moderately but significantly so) in all four CD4+ subsets.

The entirety of the isolated RNA underwent reverse transcription, so expressed TCRB transcripts were sequenced. Data came from immunoSEQ multiplex PCR; TCRdb stores just in-frame clones and leaves some out. Of 600,000 to 700,000 clones in the sample, roughly 13% were seen once. A few counts support this clone. Its antigen remains unknown. V was clipped by 0 bases and J by 1 base, with 12 bases between them. Germline V lookup: CDR1 MGHRA, CDR2 YSYEKL. The CDR3 has 16 amino acids. The receptor was isolated from a man aged 18 to 30 with type 1 diabetes. The chain carries TRBV4-1 and TRBJ1-2; D unresolved. The sequenced sample was naive CD4+ T cells from blood. CDR3 in DNA: TGCGCCAGCAGCCAAGATTTTGTCGGATTTAACTATGGCTACACCTTC. Translation: CASSQDFVGFNYGYTF.